These T cell receptor beta chains were read from a single sample in a study of CD8+CD57+ T cells in acquired aplastic anemia. MiXCR, applied by TCRdb to the reads, yields one record per CDR3 protein. In the table there are around 200,000 distinct CDR3 sequences, around 60% of which are singletons. Sequenced: sorted CD4+, CD8+, or CD8+CD57+ T cells (not recorded which) from PBMCs. The source is a human donor in good health. The CDR3 runs from the conserved cysteine through the conserved F or W. The D gene is left open where the match is weak. Clone size, where shown, is once, few, many, or a class for clones that have expanded.

>.|TRBJ2-7|.|TRBV7-9
CASSLDRAGGEQYF
TGTGCCAGCAGCTTAGACAGGGCAGGCGGCGAGCAGTACTTC
>TRBD1|TRBJ2-1|many|TRBV2
CASRSTGTGFFKSSYNEQFF
TGTGCCAGCAGGTCCACCGGGACAGGGTTTTTTAAGAGTTCCTACAATGAGCAGTTCTTC
>TRBD2|TRBJ2-3|many|TRBV7-3
CASSMAGGTQYF
TGTGCCAGCAGCATGGCGGGAGGTACGCAGTATTTT
>.|TRBJ1-1|.|TRBV25-1
CASLGSTEAFF
TGTGCCAGCCTGGGGAGCACTGAAGCTTTCTTT
>TRBD2|TRBJ2-2|.|TRBV7-4
CASRVTSGSVTGEPFF
TGTGCCAGCAGAGTGACTAGCGGGAGTGTAACCGGGGAGCCGTTTTTT
>.|TRBJ1-4|.|TRBV2
CASSEGGALEKLFF
TGTGCCAGCAGTGAAGGTGGGGCCCTTGAAAAACTGTTTTTT
>.|TRBJ2-2|.|TRBV2
CASSEAGELFF
TGTGCCAGCAGTGAAGCCGGGGAGCTGTTTTTT
>TRBD1|TRBJ1-2|many|TRBV5-8
CASSWGQGGDGYTF
TGTGCCAGCAGCTGGGGACAGGGTGGCGATGGCTACACCTTC
>.|TRBJ1-2|.|TRBV24-1
CATSDFSPDGGSYGYTF
TGTGCCACCAGTGATTTTTCCCCCGACGGAGGGAGCTATGGCTACACCTTC
>TRBD1|TRBJ1-6|.|TRBV6-2/TRBV6-3
CASSYRGTGGNSPLHF
TGTGCCAGCAGTTACCGTGGGACAGGGGGGAATTCACCCCTCCACTTT
>.|TRBJ1-6|many|TRBV7-9
CASSLAGVAAPLHF
TGTGCCAGCAGCTTAGCGGGGGTTGCGGCACCCCTCCACTTT
>.|TRBJ2-5|many|TRBV2
CASSEAGGDETQYF
TGTGCCAGCAGTGAAGCGGGCGGGGACGAGACCCAGTACTTC
>TRBD2|TRBJ2-1|once|TRBV11-1
CASSPGTSGSVYEQFF
TGTGCCAGCAGCCCCGGGACTAGCGGGAGTGTTTATGAGCAGTTCTTC
>.|TRBJ1-2|.|TRBV7-2
CASSPLTSYGYTF
TGTGCCAGCAGCCCCCTGACTAGCTATGGCTACACCTTC
>TRBD2|TRBJ2-1|.|TRBV10-3
CAIRVTSSNNEQFF
TGTGCCATCAGGGTGACTAGCAGTAACAATGAGCAGTTCTTC
>TRBD1|TRBJ2-1|.|TRBV29-1
CSVSSGQGNEQFF
TGCAGCGTCTCGTCGGGACAGGGAAATGAGCAGTTCTTC
>.|TRBJ1-3|.|TRBV7-2
CASKLDSGNTIYF
TGTGCCAGCAAACTAGACTCTGGAAACACCATATATTTT
>.|TRBJ2-1|.|TRBV24-1
CATSDLNRYNEQFF
TGTGCCACCAGTGACCTTAACAGGTACAATGAGCAGTTCTTC
>.|TRBJ2-6|.|TRBV29-1
CSVVSGANVPTF
TGCAGCGTTGTCTCTGGGGCCAACGTCCCGACTTTC
>.|TRBJ2-7|many|TRBV7-8
CASTPGSRMEQYF
TGTGCCAGTACTCCGGGCTCGAGGATGGAGCAGTACTTC
>TRBD1|TRBJ1-5|many|TRBV3-1
CASSPGTGSNQPQHF
TGTGCCAGCAGCCCCGGGACAGGGAGCAATCAGCCCCAGCATTTT
>.|TRBJ2-7|.|TRBV12-3/TRBV12-4
CASSLLATSYEQYF
TGTGCCAGCAGTTTACTAGCGACTTCCTACGAGCAGTACTTC
>.|TRBJ2-1|many|TRBV5-6
CASSLRVTTYNEQFF
TGTGCCAGCAGCTTGAGGGTGACTACCTACAATGAGCAGTTCTTC
>.|TRBJ1-5|.|TRBV7-2
CASSVRLGQPQHF
TGTGCCAGCAGCGTCAGGCTAGGGCAGCCCCAGCATTTT
>TRBD1|TRBJ1-2|.|TRBV7-2
CASSRDSLANYGYTF
TGTGCCAGCAGCCGGGACAGCTTAGCTAACTATGGCTACACCTTC
>.|TRBJ2-7|many|TRBV19
CASSFGGGTYEQYF
TGTGCCAGTAGCTTCGGTGGGGGGACCTACGAGCAGTACTTC
>.|TRBJ2-5|.|TRBV13
CASSLWEETQYF
TGTGCCAGCAGCTTATGGGAGGAGACCCAGTACTTC
>TRBD1|TRBJ2-1|.|TRBV15
CATSREHRGSAYEQFF
TGTGCCACCAGCAGAGAACACAGGGGATCTGCCTATGAGCAGTTCTTC
>TRBD1|TRBJ1-5|.|TRBV6-9
CASNAGTEYSNQPQHF
TGTGCCAGCAATGCCGGGACAGAATATAGCAATCAGCCCCAGCATTTT
>.|TRBJ1-5|.|TRBV2
CASTLDSFRNQPQHF
TGTGCCAGCACCTTGGACAGTTTTAGGAATCAGCCCCAGCATTTT
>TRBD1|TRBJ2-7|few|TRBV9
CASSFGQGLSYEQYF
TGTGCCAGCAGCTTCGGACAGGGTCTCTCCTACGAGCAGTACTTC
>.|TRBJ2-7|.|TRBV19
CASSIGTGGRGEQYF
TGTGCCAGTAGTATAGGAACTGGGGGGAGAGGCGAGCAGTACTTC
>.|TRBJ1-1|.|TRBV20-1
CSASPYLNTEAFF
TGCAGTGCTAGCCCTTACTTGAACACTGAAGCTTTCTTT
>.|TRBJ1-1|once|TRBV7-8
CASSLRQMNTEAFF
TGTGCCAGCAGCTTGAGACAGATGAACACTGAAGCTTTCTTT
>.|TRBJ2-7|.|TRBV29-1
CSVRNGRTSTYEQYF
TGCAGCGTTAGGAACGGCAGAACCAGTACCTACGAGCAGTACTTC
>.|TRBJ2-3|.|TRBV7-8
CASSLVGRADTQYF
TGTGCCAGCAGCTTAGTTGGCAGGGCAGATACGCAGTATTTT
>TRBD1|TRBJ2-5|many|TRBV6-5
CASRGTGGKETQYF
TGTGCCAGCAGGGGGACAGGGGGAAAAGAGACCCAGTACTTC
>.|TRBJ1-6|.|TRBV6-5
CASRSSKARYNSPLHF
TGTGCCAGCAGATCCTCGAAAGCACGTTATAATTCACCCCTCCACTTT
>.|TRBJ1-2|.|TRBV29-1
CSVGQGIHGYTF
TGCAGCGTTGGGCAGGGGATCCATGGCTACACCTTC
>TRBD1|TRBJ1-1|many|TRBV6-5
CASSYQGAPDTEAFF
TGTGCCAGCAGTTACCAGGGGGCGCCGGACACTGAAGCTTTCTTT
>TRBD1|TRBJ2-2|.|TRBV7-6
CASSLGAGGLFF
TGTGCCAGCAGCCTGGGGGCAGGGGGGCTGTTTTTT
>TRBD1|TRBJ1-5|.|TRBV5-8
CASSHRQGDQPQHF
TGTGCCAGCAGCCACAGACAGGGAGATCAGCCCCAGCATTTT
>TRBD2|TRBJ2-1|many|TRBV5-4
CASSSGLAGANYNEQFF
TGTGCCAGCAGCTCTGGACTAGCGGGGGCAAACTACAATGAGCAGTTCTTC
>TRBD2|TRBJ2-7|.|TRBV10-1
CASNRASGSSPYEQYF
TGCGCCAGCAATAGGGCTAGCGGGAGTTCGCCCTACGAGCAGTACTTC
>TRBD2|TRBJ2-7|few|TRBV15
CATSTGTSGSGQYF
TGTGCCACCAGCACCGGGACTAGCGGGAGCGGGCAGTACTTC
>.|TRBJ2-1|.|TRBV9
CASSITGRRDEQFF
TGTGCCAGCAGCATAACGGGACGGAGAGATGAGCAGTTCTTC
>TRBD1|TRBJ2-3|.|TRBV4-1
CASSQNRGRTDTQYF
TGCGCCAGCAGCCAAAACAGGGGGCGGACAGATACGCAGTATTTT